This TCR beta chain was sequenced in a study of T cells in Graves' hyperthyroidism and ophthalmopathy. It was RNA transcripts that yielded the amplified TCR beta CDR3 regions. The TCR CDR3 first-round RT-PCR relied on the HTBI primer set. One entry per CDR3 protein results from TCRdb running MiXCR on the multiplex PCR reads. The sample holds about 710,000 distinct CDR3 sequences, approximately 16% seen once. V was trimmed by 0 bases and J by 5 bases, leaving 8 bases between them. CDR1 is MNHNY and CDR2 is SVGAGI in the germline V gene (reference sequence). This CDR3 is 13 amino acids long. This clonotype originated in a man in his late teens or twenties with Graves' hyperthyroidism. The J gene is TRBJ2-7, the V gene TRBV6-6, with D unresolved. Input material: blood. Here the CDR3 reads CASSYSGTNEQYF. CDR3 DNA sequence: TGTGCCAGCAGTTACTCTGGTACGAACGAGCAGTACTTC.